This TCR beta chain was profiled in a study of T cell responses to AZD1222 COVID-19 vaccine. Study as a whole: Second doses that came at about 4 or about 12 weeks were put together.

A word on this clone: Antigen specificity is unknown.

Profiled with immunoSEQ multiplex PCR; TCRdb holds only in-frame clones, not every one. The sample lists tens of thousands of clones, around 80% occurring once. General study points: As reported, nearly half of all spike-specific TCRs target variant regions that are unmutated. No day 14 peak samples; only post-peak repertoires were characterized. Most donors were white British and more were female, and clonal diversity was possibly underestimated.

The source was peripheral blood, collected on day 0 of AZD1222 vaccination. The source of this sequence is an adult in good health.

CDR3 loop: CASSPQGGGYGYTF. DNA for the CDR3: TGTGCCAGCAGCCCACAGGGGGGAGGTTATGGCTACACCTTC. V gene TRBV7-6 combines with J gene TRBJ1-2, with 8 bases aligning to TRBD1. The CDR3 spans 14 residues. CDR1 SGHVS and CDR2 FNYEAQ come from the germline V gene. With 5 bases clipped from V and 5 bases from J, the junction kept 7 bases outside the gene matches.